A selection of T cell receptor beta chains follows, all from one sample in a study of blood T cell repertoires in COVID-19. The data were produced by immunoSEQ multiplex PCR, yet TCRdb's version contains in-frame clones alone and is incomplete. The data hold 200,000 to 250,000 clones, with approximately 83% observed a single time. Sequenced input: peripheral blood. These receptors all come from a woman in her forties or fifties with acute or convalescent COVID-19. CDR3s include the opening cysteine and the closing phenylalanine or tryptophan. Fields, in order: CDR3 protein, CDR3 DNA, D gene, J gene, clone size, CDR3 length, V gene. The D gene is left open where the match is weak. Size is stated for part of the rows, as once, few or many counts, or as a class when the clone is expanded.

CASSRDSPGQPQHF	TGTGCCAGCAGTCGGGACAGCCCTGGACAGCCCCAGCATTTT	TRBD1	TRBJ1-5	.	14	TRBV28
CASSLVPRQPQHF	TGTGCCAGCAGCTTAGTTCCGAGGCAGCCCCAGCATTTT	.	TRBJ1-5	.	13	TRBV7-2
CASSYGQGVGDTQYF	TGTGCCAGCAGTTACGGACAGGGGGTAGGAGATACGCAGTATTTT	TRBD1	TRBJ2-3	few	15	TRBV7-9
CASSPLGQGDFYGYTF	TGCGCCAGCAGCCCCCTAGGACAGGGGGATTTCTATGGCTACACCTTC	TRBD1	TRBJ1-2	few	16	TRBV4-1
CASSITVRLRSGANVLTF	TGTGCCAGTAGTATTACGGTCAGGTTAAGATCTGGGGCCAACGTCCTGACTTTC	.	TRBJ2-6	.	18	TRBV19
CASSQTPSEDTQYF	TGCGCCAGCAGCCAAACCCCTTCTGAGGATACGCAGTATTTT	.	TRBJ2-3	.	14	TRBV4-1
CATSRDLGTGVWYGYTF	TGTGCCACCAGCAGAGATCTTGGGACAGGGGTTTGGTATGGCTACACCTTC	TRBD1	TRBJ1-2	.	17	TRBV15
CASSQANRASPLHF	TGTGCCAGCAGCCAAGCCAACAGGGCTTCACCCCTCCACTTT	.	TRBJ1-6	.	14	TRBV3-1/TRBV3-2
CASGASGYNEQFF	TGTGCCAGCGGAGCTAGCGGATACAATGAGCAGTTCTTC	TRBD2	TRBJ2-1	.	13	TRBV25-1
CASRSSGGAVGEQFF	TGTGCCAGCAGGTCTAGCGGGGGGGCCGTAGGTGAGCAGTTCTTC	TRBD2	TRBJ2-1	.	15	TRBV7-2
CSASQGANQPQHF	TGCAGTGCTAGTCAGGGGGCGAATCAGCCCCAGCATTTT	TRBD1	TRBJ1-5	.	13	TRBV20-1
CASSEGGSQFF	TGTGCCAGCAGTGAAGGAGGGAGTCAATTCTTC	.	TRBJ2-1	.	11	TRBV2
CASSRETANTEAFF	TGTGCCAGCAGCCGCGAGACAGCAAACACTGAAGCTTTCTTT	.	TRBJ1-1	.	14	TRBV6-5
CASSLPGEREHRELFF	TGTGCCAGCAGTTTACCGGGGGAGCGCGAACACCGGGAGCTGTTTTTT	.	TRBJ2-2	.	16	TRBV28
CASSVAAGGNTIYF	TGTGCCAGCAGCGTAGCCGCAGGGGGAAACACCATATATTTT	.	TRBJ1-3	.	14	TRBV9
CAVGQGKSSYEQYF	TGTGCCGTCGGCCAGGGAAAAAGTAGCTACGAGCAGTACTTC	.	TRBJ2-7	once	14	TRBV10-3
CASSWGRNTDTQYF	TGTGCCAGCAGTTGGGGGCGGAACACAGATACGCAGTATTTT	.	TRBJ2-3	.	14	TRBV7-6
CASSFRPDTEAFF	TGTGCCAGCAGCTTCAGGCCTGACACTGAAGCTTTCTTT	.	TRBJ1-1	.	13	TRBV7-3
CASSQERQGVGIQPQHF	TGTGCCAGCAGCCAAGAAAGACAGGGGGTCGGAATTCAGCCCCAGCATTTT	TRBD1	TRBJ1-5	once	17	TRBV3-1/TRBV3-2
CASSPPGGTNTGELFF	TGTGCCAGCTCACCTCCAGGGGGAACTAACACCGGGGAGCTGTTTTTT	TRBD1	TRBJ2-2	.	16	TRBV18
CATSRRTSGGQETQYF	TGTGCCACCAGCAGACGGACTAGCGGGGGACAAGAGACCCAGTACTTC	TRBD2	TRBJ2-5	.	16	TRBV15
CASSLGSAGYGNGYTF	TGTGCCAGCAGCTTGGGTTCCGCAGGGTACGGTAATGGCTACACCTTC	.	TRBJ1-2	.	16	TRBV5-6
CASSSPTWGGQSGANVLTF	TGTGCCAGCAGTTCTCCCACATGGGGGGGGCAGTCTGGGGCCAACGTCCTGACTTTC	.	TRBJ2-6	once	19	TRBV28
CASSRARGENTEAFF	TGTGCCAGTAGTAGGGCCAGGGGGGAGAACACTGAAGCTTTCTTT	TRBD1	TRBJ1-1	.	15	TRBV19
CASSQDLGAGCAYEQYF	TGTGCCAGCAGCCAAGATCTCGGTGCGGGGTGCGCCTACGAGCAGTACTTC	.	TRBJ2-7	once	17	TRBV3-1/TRBV3-2
CASGDRDSNQPQHF	TGTGCCAGCGGGGACAGAGATAGCAATCAGCCCCAGCATTTT	TRBD1	TRBJ1-5	.	14	TRBV6-5
CATSDPVDRPSTDTQYF	TGTGCCACCAGTGACCCCGTCGACAGGCCTAGCACAGATACGCAGTATTTT	.	TRBJ2-3	.	17	TRBV24-1
CASSLGLAGGLTQETQYF	TGCGCCAGCAGCTTGGGACTAGCGGGGGGACTAACACAAGAGACCCAGTACTTC	TRBD2	TRBJ2-5	.	18	TRBV5-1
CASSPGTGDYGYTF	TGTGCCAGCTCACCCGGGACAGGGGACTATGGCTACACCTTC	TRBD1	TRBJ1-2	few	14	TRBV18
CASNGDTTYGTEAFF	TGTGCCAGTAACGGCGACACCACCTATGGAACTGAAGCTTTCTTT	.	TRBJ1-1	.	15	TRBV19
CASSRGTMETQYF	TGTGCCAGCAGTCGCGGCACTATGGAGACCCAGTACTTC	.	TRBJ2-5	.	13	TRBV6-2/TRBV6-3
CASSQGQSYNSPLHF	TGTGCCAGCAGTCAAGGACAGTCCTATAATTCACCCCTCCACTTT	.	TRBJ1-6	.	15	TRBV27
CASSQDEAGLAPYNEQFF	TGTGCCAGCAGCCAAGATGAGGCGGGACTAGCCCCCTACAATGAGCAGTTCTTC	TRBD2	TRBJ2-1	.	18	TRBV3-1/TRBV3-2
CASSALGAGGIDTQYF	TGTGCCAGCAGCGCCCTCGGAGCGGGGGGTATAGATACGCAGTATTTT	TRBD2	TRBJ2-3	.	16	TRBV7-9
CASSPGPGVEQYF	TGTGCCAGCAGCCCCGGGCCAGGGGTCGAGCAGTACTTC	.	TRBJ2-7	.	13	TRBV3-1/TRBV3-2
CASSQGQGYNEQFF	TGCGCCAGCAGCCAAGGACAGGGCTACAATGAGCAGTTCTTC	TRBD1	TRBJ2-1	.	14	TRBV5-1
CASSRSGRDYEQYF	TGTGCCAGCAGTCGAAGCGGGAGAGACTACGAGCAGTACTTC	TRBD2	TRBJ2-7	.	14	TRBV28
CASSIGIGVNTEAFF	TGTGCCAGCAGTATAGGAATAGGGGTGAACACTGAAGCTTTCTTT	.	TRBJ1-1	once	15	TRBV25-1
CASSLQALSTYGYTF	TGTGCCAGCAGTCTACAGGCCTTATCTACCTATGGCTACACCTTC	.	TRBJ1-2	.	15	TRBV11-2
CASSFGQRGAGDRGYF	TGCGCCAGCAGCTTTGGCCAGCGTGGAGCAGGGGACCGTGGGTATTTT	.	TRBJ2-3	.	16	TRBV5-1
CASSQETGARTTEAFF	TGTGCCAGCAGCCAAGAAACAGGGGCCCGAACCACTGAAGCTTTCTTT	TRBD1	TRBJ1-1	.	16	TRBV4-2
CASSSRDSFSYEQYF	TGTGCCAGCAGCAGCCGGGACAGCTTTTCCTACGAGCAGTACTTC	TRBD1	TRBJ2-7	.	15	TRBV5-4
CASSQDQGSPLHF	TGTGCCAGCAGCCAAGATCAGGGTTCACCCCTCCACTTT	.	TRBJ1-6	.	13	TRBV3-1/TRBV3-2
CASSLETGGFGYTF	TGTGCCAGCAGCCTCGAGACAGGGGGCTTTGGCTACACCTTC	TRBD1	TRBJ1-2	.	14	TRBV7-9
CASSFSAWSSYEQYF	TGTGCCAGCAGTTTCAGCGCATGGAGCTCCTACGAGCAGTACTTC	.	TRBJ2-7	.	15	TRBV6-5
CASSFTGTLNTEAFF	TGTGCCAGCAGCTTCACCGGTACCCTGAACACTGAAGCTTTCTTT	.	TRBJ1-1	.	15	TRBV5-5
CAIRDGGNQPQHF	TGTGCCATCAGGGACGGAGGAAATCAGCCCCAGCATTTT	.	TRBJ1-5	.	13	TRBV10-3